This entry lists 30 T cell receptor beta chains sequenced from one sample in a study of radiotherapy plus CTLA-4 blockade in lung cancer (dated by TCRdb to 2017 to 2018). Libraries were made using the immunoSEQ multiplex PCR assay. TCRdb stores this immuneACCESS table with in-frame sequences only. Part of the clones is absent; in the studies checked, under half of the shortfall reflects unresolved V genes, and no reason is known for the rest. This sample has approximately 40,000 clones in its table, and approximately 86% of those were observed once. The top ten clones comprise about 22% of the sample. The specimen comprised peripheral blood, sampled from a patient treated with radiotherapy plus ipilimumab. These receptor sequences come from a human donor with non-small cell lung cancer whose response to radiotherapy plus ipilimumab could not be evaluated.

CDR3 nucleotide sequence: TGTGCCAGCAGCTCCGCACAGGGGAGGACTGGGGCCAACGTCCTGACTTTC. Amino acid sequence: CASSSAQGRTGANVLTF. The V and J genes are TRBV11-2 and TRBJ2-6; D perhaps matches TRBD1 (7 bases). The CDR3 extends over 17 amino acids. Trimming took off 4 bases at V and 2 bases at J, with 15 bases between the two ends. Germline lookup yields CDR1 SGHAT and CDR2 FQNNGV.

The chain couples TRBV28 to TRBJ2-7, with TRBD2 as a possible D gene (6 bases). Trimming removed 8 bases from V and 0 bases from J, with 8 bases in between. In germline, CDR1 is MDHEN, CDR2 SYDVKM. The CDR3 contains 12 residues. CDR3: CASGGASYEQYF. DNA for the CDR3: TGTGCCAGCGGCGGGGCCTCCTACGAGCAGTACTTC. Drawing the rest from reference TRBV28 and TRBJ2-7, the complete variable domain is DVKVTQSSRYLVKRTGEKVFLECVQDMDHENMFWYRQDPGLGLRLIYFSYDVKMKEKGDIPEGYSVSREKKERFSLILESASTNQTSMYLCASGGASYEQYFGPGTRLTVT.

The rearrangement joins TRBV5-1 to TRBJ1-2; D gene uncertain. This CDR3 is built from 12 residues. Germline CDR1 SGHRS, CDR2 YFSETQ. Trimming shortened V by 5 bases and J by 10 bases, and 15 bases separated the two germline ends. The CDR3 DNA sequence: TGCGCCAGCAGTCCAGACTATGATGACTACACCTTC. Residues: CASSPDYDDYTF.

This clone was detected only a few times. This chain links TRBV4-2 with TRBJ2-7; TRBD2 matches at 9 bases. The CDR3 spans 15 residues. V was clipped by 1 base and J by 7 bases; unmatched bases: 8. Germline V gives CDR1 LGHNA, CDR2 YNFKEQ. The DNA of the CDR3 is TGTGCCAGCAGCCAAGGATTTAGCGGGAGCCCAGAGCAGTACTTC. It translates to CASSQGFSGSPEQYF.

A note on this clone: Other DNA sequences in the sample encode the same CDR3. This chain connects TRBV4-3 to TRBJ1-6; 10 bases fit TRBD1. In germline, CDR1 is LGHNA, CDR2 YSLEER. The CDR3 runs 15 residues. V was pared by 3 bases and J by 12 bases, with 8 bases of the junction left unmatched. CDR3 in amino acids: CASSQAAGQGLPLHF. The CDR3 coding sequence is TGCGCCAGCAGCCAGGCAGCGGGACAGGGGTTACCCCTCCACTTT.

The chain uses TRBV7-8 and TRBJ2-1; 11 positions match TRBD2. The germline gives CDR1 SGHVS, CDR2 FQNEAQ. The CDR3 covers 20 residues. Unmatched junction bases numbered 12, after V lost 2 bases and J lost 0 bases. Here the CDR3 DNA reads TGTGCCAGCAGCTTAAGTAGCGGGACTAGCGGTCGAAGCTCCTACAATGAGCAGTTCTTC. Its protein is CASSLSSGTSGRSSYNEQFF.

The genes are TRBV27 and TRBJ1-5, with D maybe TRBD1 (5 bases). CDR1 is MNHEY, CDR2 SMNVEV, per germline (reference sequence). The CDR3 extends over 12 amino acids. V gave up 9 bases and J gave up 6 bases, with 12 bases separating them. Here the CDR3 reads CASRGGGQPQHF. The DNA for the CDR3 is TGTGCCAGTCGTGGGGGGGGTCAGCCCCAGCATTTT.

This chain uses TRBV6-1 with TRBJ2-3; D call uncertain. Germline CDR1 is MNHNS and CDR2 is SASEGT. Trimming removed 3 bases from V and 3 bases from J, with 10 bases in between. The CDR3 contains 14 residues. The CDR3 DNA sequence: TGTGCCAGCAGTGACAGTGGTTCAACAGATACGCAGTATTTT. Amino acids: CASSDSGSTDTQYF.

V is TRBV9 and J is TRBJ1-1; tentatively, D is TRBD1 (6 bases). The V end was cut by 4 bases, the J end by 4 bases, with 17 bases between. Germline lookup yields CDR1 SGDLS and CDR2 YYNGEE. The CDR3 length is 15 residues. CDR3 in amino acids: CASSPNRVGGTEAFF. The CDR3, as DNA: TGTGCCAGCAGCCCTAACAGGGTCGGTGGCACTGAAGCTTTCTTT.

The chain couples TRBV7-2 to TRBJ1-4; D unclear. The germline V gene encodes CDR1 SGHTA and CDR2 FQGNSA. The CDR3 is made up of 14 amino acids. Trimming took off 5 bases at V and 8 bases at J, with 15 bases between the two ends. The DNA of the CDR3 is TGTGCCAGCAGCCCCAGGATTTCCGGCGAAAAACTGTTTTTT. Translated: CASSPRISGEKLFF. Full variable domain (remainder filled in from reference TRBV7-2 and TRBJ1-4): GAGVSQSPSNKVTEKGKDVELRCDPISGHTALYWYRQSLGQGLEFLIYFQGNSAPDKSGLPSDRFSAERTGGSVSTLTIQRTQQEDSAVYLCASSPRISGEKLFFGSGTQLSVL.

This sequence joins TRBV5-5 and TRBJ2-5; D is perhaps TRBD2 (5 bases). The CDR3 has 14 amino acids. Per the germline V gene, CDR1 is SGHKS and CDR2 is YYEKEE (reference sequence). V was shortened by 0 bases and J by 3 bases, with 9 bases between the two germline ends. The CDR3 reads CASSLVGMKETQYF. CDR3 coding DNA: TGTGCCAGCAGCTTGGTCGGGATGAAAGAGACCCAGTACTTC.

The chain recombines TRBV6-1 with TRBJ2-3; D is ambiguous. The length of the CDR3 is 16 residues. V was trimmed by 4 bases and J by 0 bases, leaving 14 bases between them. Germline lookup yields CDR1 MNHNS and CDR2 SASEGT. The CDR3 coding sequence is TGTGCCAGCAGTGCCGATTCTCGGTCCAGCACAGATACGCAGTATTTT. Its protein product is CASSADSRSSTDTQYF.

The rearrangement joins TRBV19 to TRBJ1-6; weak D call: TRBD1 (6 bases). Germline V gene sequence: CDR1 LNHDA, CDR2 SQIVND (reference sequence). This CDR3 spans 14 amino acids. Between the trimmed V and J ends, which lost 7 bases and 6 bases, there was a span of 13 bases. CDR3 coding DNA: TGTGCCAGTAATTTACAGGGTTTTAATTCACCCCTCCACTTT. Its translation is CASNLQGFNSPLHF.

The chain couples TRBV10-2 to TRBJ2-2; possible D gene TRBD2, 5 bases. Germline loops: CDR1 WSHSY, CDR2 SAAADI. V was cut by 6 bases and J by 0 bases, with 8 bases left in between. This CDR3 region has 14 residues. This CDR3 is CASRTNANTGELFF. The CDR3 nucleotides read TGCGCCAGCAGGACTAACGCGAACACCGGGGAGCTGTTTTTT.

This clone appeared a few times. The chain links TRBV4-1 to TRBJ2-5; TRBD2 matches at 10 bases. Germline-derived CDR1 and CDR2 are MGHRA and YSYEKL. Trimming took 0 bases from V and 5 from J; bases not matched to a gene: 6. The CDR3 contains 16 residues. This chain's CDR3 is CASSQDPAGGWETQYF. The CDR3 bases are TGCGCCAGCAGCCAAGATCCAGCGGGGGGGTGGGAGACCCAGTACTTC.

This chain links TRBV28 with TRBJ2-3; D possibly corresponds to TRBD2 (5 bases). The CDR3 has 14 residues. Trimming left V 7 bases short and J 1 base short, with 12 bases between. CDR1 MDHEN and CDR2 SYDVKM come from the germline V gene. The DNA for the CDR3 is TGTGCCAGCAAGGGCGGGCCTGGCACAGATACGCAGTATTTT. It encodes CASKGGPGTDTQYF.

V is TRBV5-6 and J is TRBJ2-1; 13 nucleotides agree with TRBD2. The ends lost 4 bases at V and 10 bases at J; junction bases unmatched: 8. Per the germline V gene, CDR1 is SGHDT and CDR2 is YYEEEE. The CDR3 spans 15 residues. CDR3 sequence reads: CASSRRTSGGGEQFF. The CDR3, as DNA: TGTGCCAGCAGCCGACGGACTAGCGGGGGAGGGGAGCAGTTCTTC.

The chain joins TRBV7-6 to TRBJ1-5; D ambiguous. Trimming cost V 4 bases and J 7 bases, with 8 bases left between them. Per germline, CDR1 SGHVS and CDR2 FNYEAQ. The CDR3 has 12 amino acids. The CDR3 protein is CASSSPGQPQHF. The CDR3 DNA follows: TGTGCCAGCAGCTCCCCCGGGCAGCCCCAGCATTTT.

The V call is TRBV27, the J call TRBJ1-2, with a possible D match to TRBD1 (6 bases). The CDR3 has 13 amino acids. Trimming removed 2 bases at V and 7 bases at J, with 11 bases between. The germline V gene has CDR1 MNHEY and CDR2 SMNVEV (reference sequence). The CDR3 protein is CASSLAGVGGYTF. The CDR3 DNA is TGTGCCAGCAGTTTAGCAGGGGTGGGTGGCTACACCTTC.

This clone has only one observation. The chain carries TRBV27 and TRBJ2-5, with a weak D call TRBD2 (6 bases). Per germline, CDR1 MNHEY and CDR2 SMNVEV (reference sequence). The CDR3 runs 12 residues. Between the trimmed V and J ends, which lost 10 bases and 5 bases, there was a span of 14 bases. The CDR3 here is CATRRGLETQYF. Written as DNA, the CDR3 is TGTGCCACCCGTCGGGGGTTGGAGACCCAGTACTTC.

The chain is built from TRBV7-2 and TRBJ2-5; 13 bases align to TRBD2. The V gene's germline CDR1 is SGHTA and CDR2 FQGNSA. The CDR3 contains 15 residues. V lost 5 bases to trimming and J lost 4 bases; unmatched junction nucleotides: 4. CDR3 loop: CASSQTSGGPETQYF. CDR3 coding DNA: TGTGCCAGCAGCCAGACTAGCGGGGGGCCAGAGACCCAGTACTTC.

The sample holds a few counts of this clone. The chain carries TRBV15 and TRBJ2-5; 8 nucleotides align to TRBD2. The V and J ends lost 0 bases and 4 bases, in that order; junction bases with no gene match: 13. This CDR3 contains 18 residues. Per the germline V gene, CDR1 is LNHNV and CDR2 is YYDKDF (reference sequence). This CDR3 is CATSRELLLAGPPETQYF. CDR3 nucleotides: TGTGCCACCAGCAGAGAATTACTTCTAGCGGGCCCCCCAGAGACCCAGTACTTC.

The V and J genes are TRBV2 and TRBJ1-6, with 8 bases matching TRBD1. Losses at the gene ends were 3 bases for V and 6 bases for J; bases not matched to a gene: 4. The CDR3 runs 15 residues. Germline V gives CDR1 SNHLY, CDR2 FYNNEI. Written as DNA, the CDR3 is TGTGCCAGCAGTGACAGGACAGGGCTTAATTCACCCCTCCACTTT. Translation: CASSDRTGLNSPLHF.

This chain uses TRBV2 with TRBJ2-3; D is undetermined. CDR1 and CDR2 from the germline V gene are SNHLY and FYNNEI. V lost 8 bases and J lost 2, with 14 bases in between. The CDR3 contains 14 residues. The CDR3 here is CASSRQVNTDTQYF. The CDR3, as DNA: TGTGCCAGCTCCAGGCAGGTTAACACAGATACGCAGTATTTT.

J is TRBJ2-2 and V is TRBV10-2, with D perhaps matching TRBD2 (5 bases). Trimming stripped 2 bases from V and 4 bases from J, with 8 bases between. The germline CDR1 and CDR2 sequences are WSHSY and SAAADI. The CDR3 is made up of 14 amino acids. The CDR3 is CASSESGPTGELFF. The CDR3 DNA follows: TGCGCCAGCAGTGAGAGCGGTCCCACCGGGGAGCTGTTTTTT.

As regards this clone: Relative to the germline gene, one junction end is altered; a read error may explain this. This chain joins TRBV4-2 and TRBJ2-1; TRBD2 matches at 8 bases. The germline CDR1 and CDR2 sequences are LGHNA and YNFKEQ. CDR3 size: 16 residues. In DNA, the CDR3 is TGTGCCAGCAGCCAATATACTAGCGGTTCCTTCAATGAGCAGTTCTTC. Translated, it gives CASSQYTSGSFNEQFF.

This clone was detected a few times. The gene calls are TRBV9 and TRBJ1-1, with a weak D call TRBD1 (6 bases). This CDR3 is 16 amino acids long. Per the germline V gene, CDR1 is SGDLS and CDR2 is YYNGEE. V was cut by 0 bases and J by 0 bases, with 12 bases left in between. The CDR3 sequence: CASSVGAGDMNTEAFF. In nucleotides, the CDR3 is TGTGCCAGCAGCGTAGGGGCAGGGGACATGAACACTGAAGCTTTCTTT.

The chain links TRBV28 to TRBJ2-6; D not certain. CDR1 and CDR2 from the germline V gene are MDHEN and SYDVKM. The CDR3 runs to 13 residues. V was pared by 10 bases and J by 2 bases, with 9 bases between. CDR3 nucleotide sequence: TGTGCCACCTACCCCCCTGGGGCCAACGTCCTGACTTTC. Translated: CATYPPGANVLTF.

In DNA, the CDR3 is TGTGCCAGTAGTATAGGAACTAGCGGGGGCCCTCAAAGGGAGACCCAGTACTTC. Translating gives CASSIGTSGGPQRETQYF. The chain employs TRBV19 and TRBJ2-5, with TRBD2 matching 11 bases. There are 18 residues in the CDR3. From germline, CDR1 is LNHDA and CDR2 SQIVND (reference sequence). Unmatched junction bases numbered 12, after V lost 1 base and J lost 5 bases. Supplemented by reference TRBV19 and TRBJ2-5, the full variable domain reads DGGITQSPKYLFRKEGQNVTLSCEQNLNHDAMYWYRQDPGQGLRLIYYSQIVNDFQKGDIAEGYSVSREKKESFPLTVTSAQKNPTAFYLCASSIGTSGGPQRETQYFGPGTRLLVL.

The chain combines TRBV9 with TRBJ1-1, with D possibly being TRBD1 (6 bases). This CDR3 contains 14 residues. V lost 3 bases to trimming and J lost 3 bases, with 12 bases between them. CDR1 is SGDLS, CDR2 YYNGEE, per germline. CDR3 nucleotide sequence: TGTGCCAGCAGCGCAGCACAGGGTGACACTGAAGCTTTCTTT. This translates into CASSAAQGDTEAFF. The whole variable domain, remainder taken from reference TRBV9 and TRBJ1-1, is DSGVTQTPKHLITATGQRVTLRCSPRSGDLSVYWYQQSLDQGLQFLIQYYNGEERAKGNILERFSAQQFPDLHSELNLSSLELGDSALYFCASSAAQGDTEAFFGQGTRLTVV.